The 11 T cell receptor beta chains given below trace back to one sample, sequenced in a study of T cell changes during pregnancy in multiple sclerosis. Method: immunoSEQ multiplex PCR; TCRdb's copy keeps in-frame clones and lacks some. The table records 30,000 to 45,000 clones, 80% to 95% of them present only once. Specimen: CD8+ T cells from peripheral blood mononuclear cells, collected before pregnancy. The receptors shown here come from a female donor with multiple sclerosis, enrolled in a pregnancy study.

The chain joins TRBV2 to TRBJ1-2, with 10 bases fitting TRBD1. Germline CDR1 SNHLY, CDR2 FYNNEI. J gave up 7 bases and V 3 bases, and 5 bases lay outside the gene matches. The CDR3 sequence is 14 residues long. The CDR3 DNA sequence: TGTGCCAGCAGTGAGCGGGACAGGGGAATTGGCTACACCTTC. Protein product: CASSERDRGIGYTF.

The gene calls are TRBV10-3 and TRBJ2-7; D is possibly TRBD1 (7 bases). Germline CDR1 is ENHRY and CDR2 is SYGVKD. The CDR3 covers 16 residues. The germline V and J ends were trimmed by 6 bases and 4 bases, with 22 bases remaining between them. The CDR3 region is CAIRAPGGPTRYEQYF. The CDR3 coding sequence is TGTGCCATCAGGGCTCCAGGGGGGCCCACAAGATACGAGCAGTACTTC.

DNA for the CDR3: TGTGCCTCTGCGGGGGGCACCAAAAACATTCAGTACTTC. Its translation is CASAGGTKNIQYF. The chain employs TRBV11-2 and TRBJ2-4, with TRBD2 identical over 8 bases. V was clipped by 11 bases and J by 2 bases; unmatched bases: 5. This CDR3 is 13 amino acids long. Germline CDR1 SGHAT, CDR2 FQNNGV. The variable domain in full, with the rest retrieved from reference TRBV11-2 and TRBJ2-4, is EAGVAQSPRYKIIEKRQSVAFWCNPISGHATLYWYQQILGQGPKLLIQFQNNGVVDDSQLPKDRFSAERLKGVDSTLKIQPAKLEDSAVYLCASAGGTKNIQYFGAGTRLSVL.

The CDR3 loop is CASSLTGTNYGYTF. CDR3 coding DNA: TGTGCCAGCAGTTTAACCGGGACTAACTATGGCTACACCTTC. The chain combines TRBV28 with TRBJ1-2; D unresolved. Trimming removed 2 bases from V and 0 bases from J, with 7 bases in between. CDR1 is MDHEN and CDR2 is SYDVKM in the germline V gene. The length of the CDR3 is 14 residues.

V gene TRBV4-1 combines with J gene TRBJ2-1; the D gene is possibly TRBD2 (6 bases). V dropped 0 bases and J dropped 0 bases, with 21 bases sitting between them. CDR3 size: 20 residues. Germline V lookup: CDR1 MGHRA, CDR2 YSYEKL. Written as DNA, the CDR3 is TGCGCCAGCAGCCAAGAGACGTGGCCAGCGGGCGGTATCTCCTACAATGAGCAGTTCTTC. It yields the protein CASSQETWPAGGISYNEQFF.

The CDR3 nucleotides are TGCGCCAGCAGCCAGGGGGCTAGCGGGAGGAACGAGCAGTACTTC. It yields the protein CASSQGASGRNEQYF. The genes are TRBV4-1 and TRBJ2-7; 11 bases match TRBD2. Germline V gene sequence: CDR1 MGHRA, CDR2 YSYEKL. The CDR3 is 15 amino acids. Germline trimming cut 3 bases from V and 5 bases from J; bases unmatched to any gene: 6.

The chain combines TRBV14 with TRBJ2-7, with D hard to call. This CDR3 spans 12 amino acids. V was cut by 0 bases and J by 3 bases, with 3 bases left in between. CDR1 is SGHDN and CDR2 is FVKESK in the germline V gene. CDR3 in DNA: TGTGCCAGCAGCCAAGACAGCTACGAGCAGTACTTC. Protein: CASSQDSYEQYF.

The chain couples TRBV5-1 to TRBJ2-7; possibly TRBD2 for D (6 bases). Per the germline V gene, CDR1 is SGHRS and CDR2 is YFSETQ. The CDR3 is 14 residues long. The V end was cut by 0 bases, the J end by 5 bases, with 12 bases between. CDR3 amino acids: CASSLEWRGNEQYF. In DNA form, the CDR3 reads TGCGCCAGCAGCTTGGAGTGGAGGGGCAACGAGCAGTACTTC.

The chain is built from TRBV2 and TRBJ1-1; tentatively, D is TRBD1 (5 bases). CDR3 length equals 17 residues. V gave up 8 bases and J gave up 4 bases, with 26 bases separating them. The germline CDR1 and CDR2 sequences are SNHLY and FYNNEI. The CDR3 DNA reads as TGTGCCAGCCTCCCCGGGGGGACTCTTGATGAGAGCACTGAAGCTTTCTTT. Protein sequence: CASLPGGTLDESTEAFF.

The V call is TRBV7-6, the J call TRBJ2-1; TRBD2 matches at 10 bases. Unmatched junction bases numbered 12, after V lost 1 base and J lost 0 bases. The CDR3 is made up of 20 amino acids. Germline lookup yields CDR1 SGHVS and CDR2 FNYEAQ. In DNA form, the CDR3 reads TGTGCCAGCAGCTTAGATTCGGCTAGCGGGAGTATTAGCTCCTACAATGAGCAGTTCTTC. Translated, it gives CASSLDSASGSISSYNEQFF.

The chain joins TRBV2 to TRBJ2-3; D is possibly TRBD2 (6 bases). CDR1 is SNHLY and CDR2 is FYNNEI in the germline V gene. The V gene lost 6 bases and the J gene lost 5 bases, with 18 bases spanning the gap. The CDR3 length is 15 residues. CDR3 loop: CASSPSMGGGDTQYF. The CDR3 DNA sequence: TGTGCCAGCAGCCCTTCGATGGGAGGAGGAGATACGCAGTATTTT.